One and the same sample provided the 22 T cell receptor beta chains below, sequenced in a study of preoperative IRX-2 immunotherapy in early breast cancer. As to treatment: preoperative locoregional IRX-2 cytokine immunotherapy. The method was immunoSEQ multiplex PCR; TCRdb's version includes in-frame clones alone and lacks a portion of them. The data contain about 5,300 clones, roughly 70% of them singletons. The source material was tumor tissue, sampled before IRX-2 immunotherapy. The source of these receptors is a human donor with breast cancer.

The V and J genes are TRBV11-3 and TRBJ1-3; D is undetermined. The V end was cut by 3 bases, the J end by 0 bases, with 15 bases between. The CDR3 loop spans 17 amino acids. Germline CDR1 reads SGHNT; CDR2 reads YENEEA. CDR3 in DNA: TGTGCCAGCAGCTTGGGCTTACGGGCAAACTCTGGAAACACCATATATTTT. The encoded protein is CASSLGLRANSGNTIYF.

This clone was seen only a few times. The genes are TRBV6-8 and TRBJ1-4; 8 bases fit TRBD1. V shed 2 bases and J 7 bases; nucleotides not matched to a gene: 3. This CDR3 is built from 14 residues. Germline CDR1 and CDR2: MNHGY and SAAAGT. CDR3 protein: CASSYGTGAEKLFF. The CDR3 DNA is TGTGCCAGCAGTTACGGGACAGGTGCTGAAAAACTGTTTTTT.

V is TRBV28 and J is TRBJ2-7, with D hard to call. Trimming shortened V by 2 bases and J by 1 base, and 12 bases separated the two germline ends. CDR1 and CDR2 (germline): MDHEN, SYDVKM. This CDR3 comprises 15 residues. The CDR3 sequence: CASSLLITASYEQYF. CDR3 nucleotides: TGTGCCAGCAGTTTACTAATTACAGCTTCCTACGAGCAGTACTTC. The full variable domain, rest sourced from reference TRBV28 and TRBJ2-7, is DVKVTQSSRYLVKRTGEKVFLECVQDMDHENMFWYRQDPGLGLRLIYFSYDVKMKEKGDIPEGYSVSREKKERFSLILESASTNQTSMYLCASSLLITASYEQYFGPGTRLTVT.

This chain links TRBV19 with TRBJ1-2; no definite D call. The CDR3 totals 11 residues. The V gene's germline CDR1 is LNHDA and CDR2 SQIVND (reference sequence). The ends were cut back, 4 bases at V and 8 bases at J, with 8 bases in the middle. The DNA of the CDR3 is TGTGCCAGTAGTACGCTGGGGGGCTACACCTTC. Protein sequence: CASSTLGGYTF.

The J gene is TRBJ1-4, the V gene TRBV6-8; D possibly corresponds to TRBD1 (5 bases). The CDR3 covers 14 residues. CDR1 and CDR2 from the germline V gene are MNHGY and SAAAGT. Trimming left V 5 bases short and J 0 bases short, with 7 bases between. The CDR3: CASSQGTTNEKLFF. DNA of the CDR3: TGTGCCAGCAGTCAGGGTACAACTAATGAAAAACTGTTTTTT.

The gene calls are TRBV28 and TRBJ1-3, with TRBD1 matching over 7 bases. CDR1 is MDHEN and CDR2 is SYDVKM in the germline V gene. This CDR3 comprises 15 residues. The ends lost 5 bases at V and 1 base at J; junction bases unmatched: 5. CDR3 nucleotides: TGTGCCAGCAGTCCCCAGACAGGGTCTGGAAACACCATATATTTT. Translated: CASSPQTGSGNTIYF.

This clone was counted only a few times. The chain employs TRBV6-8 and TRBJ1-3; D is ambiguous. Between the trimmed V and J ends, which lost 2 bases and 3 bases, there was a span of 8 bases. The CDR3 extends over 14 amino acids. The germline gives CDR1 MNHGY, CDR2 SAAAGT. CDR3 residues: CASSYSQIGNTIYF. DNA for the CDR3: TGTGCCAGCAGTTACAGTCAGATTGGAAACACCATATATTTT.

This sequence joins TRBV28 and TRBJ2-1; D possibly corresponds to TRBD2 (6 bases). In germline, CDR1 is MDHEN, CDR2 SYDVKM. Deletions cut 6 bases from V and 6 bases from J, with 15 bases between. This CDR3 is built from 14 residues. This CDR3 is CASRLPGAVNEQFF. The CDR3 DNA sequence: TGTGCCAGCAGGCTACCGGGAGCGGTCAATGAGCAGTTCTTC. The full variable domain, rest sourced from reference TRBV28 and TRBJ2-1, is DVKVTQSSRYLVKRTGEKVFLECVQDMDHENMFWYRQDPGLGLRLIYFSYDVKMKEKGDIPEGYSVSREKKERFSLILESASTNQTSMYLCASRLPGAVNEQFFGPGTRLTVL.

The CDR3 protein is CASSPDRDTMGDTQYF. CDR3 nucleotides: TGTGCCAGCTCACCGGACCGGGACACCATGGGGGATACGCAGTATTTT. This chain links TRBV18 with TRBJ2-3, with D possibly matching TRBD1 (6 bases). This CDR3 region has 16 residues. Germline V lookup: CDR1 KGHSH, CDR2 LQKENI. V shed 3 bases and J shed 6 bases, with 19 bases lying between them.

The V call is TRBV15, the J call TRBJ2-5; D gene unclear. This CDR3 has 16 amino acids. Germline assignment: CDR1 LNHNV and CDR2 YYDKDF (reference sequence). Deletions cut 0 bases from V and 4 bases from J, with 15 bases between. CDR3 in DNA: TGTGCCACCAGCAGAGAATCACCTAGTGTTGGAGAGACCCAGTACTTC. Protein: CATSRESPSVGETQYF.

The J gene is TRBJ2-1, the V gene TRBV5-1, with 10 bases lining up with TRBD2. Germline CDR1 SGHRS, CDR2 YFSETQ. This CDR3 is 15 amino acids long. Trimming removed 4 bases from V and 9 bases from J; junction bases left unmatched: 10. The CDR3 DNA reads TGCGCCAGCAGCCGTACTAGCGGGATTTCGGGTGAGCAGTTCTTC. This gives the protein CASSRTSGISGEQFF.

The V and J genes are TRBV19 and TRBJ1-3; 7 bases agree with TRBD1. J gave up 7 bases and V 4 bases, and 4 bases lay outside the gene matches. The CDR3 totals 13 residues. CDR1 and CDR2 (germline): LNHDA, SQIVND (reference sequence). The DNA for the CDR3 is TGTGCCAGTAGTACCCACAGGGGCAACACCATATATTTT. The encoded protein is CASSTHRGNTIYF.

The CDR3 loop is CASSSTGQGLGDTQYF. CDR3 coding DNA: TGCGCCAGCAGCTCAACCGGACAGGGCCTAGGAGATACGCAGTATTTT. The gene calls are TRBV5-1 and TRBJ2-3; TRBD1 matches at 8 bases. The CDR3 contains 16 residues. The germline V gene has CDR1 SGHRS and CDR2 YFSETQ. The J segment lost 5 bases and the V segment lost 3 bases, leaving 11 bases of the junction unmatched. The complete variable domain, with remaining parts taken from reference TRBV5-1 and TRBJ2-3, reads KAGVTQTPRYLIKTRGQQVTLSCSPISGHRSVSWYQQTPGQGLQFLFEYFSETQRNKGNFPGRFSGRQFSNSRSEMNVSTLELGDSALYLCASSSTGQGLGDTQYFGPGTRLTVL.

The rearrangement uses TRBV28 and TRBJ1-3, with D possibly matching TRBD1 (6 bases). There are 17 residues in the CDR3. Germline CDR1 is MDHEN and CDR2 is SYDVKM. The V end was cut by 5 bases, the J end by 1 base, with 18 bases between. CDR3 residues: CASSPLGGQISGNTIYF. The CDR3 nucleotides are TGTGCCAGCAGTCCCCTAGGGGGGCAGATTTCTGGAAACACCATATATTTT. Complete variable domain (other parts from reference TRBV28 and TRBJ1-3): DVKVTQSSRYLVKRTGEKVFLECVQDMDHENMFWYRQDPGLGLRLIYFSYDVKMKEKGDIPEGYSVSREKKERFSLILESASTNQTSMYLCASSPLGGQISGNTIYFGEGSWLTVV.

J is TRBJ2-2 and V is TRBV5-1; 8 bases are shared with TRBD2. The CDR3 has 16 residues. Trimming removed 5 bases from V and 4 bases from J; junction bases left unmatched: 10. Germline loops: CDR1 SGHRS, CDR2 YFSETQ. The CDR3 DNA sequence: TGCGCCAGCAGTACCGGGAGTAGCGGGGTCACCGGGGAGCTGTTTTTT. Amino acid sequence: CASSTGSSGVTGELFF.

The count of this clone is one. The chain couples TRBV6-8 to TRBJ2-1; 7 nucleotides line up with TRBD2. Germline CDR1 MNHGY, CDR2 SAAAGT. Trimming at V came to 7 bases and at J to 6 bases, leaving 9 bases not matched to a gene. The CDR3 length is 14 residues. CDR3 region: CASKRDGSGNEQFF. The CDR3 DNA follows: TGTGCCAGCAAGCGGGACGGGAGCGGCAATGAGCAGTTCTTC.

The table lists this clone with a count of one. The chain has TRBV23-1 and TRBJ2-7, with D tentatively TRBD1 (7 bases). TRBV23-1 is recorded as an ORF, its role being uncertain. The V end lost 6 bases, the J end lost 0 bases, and 24 bases lay between the germline ends. The CDR3 has 18 amino acids. The DNA for the CDR3 is TGCGCCAGCAGCCGCGGGGACCTGACAGGGATCTTCTCCTACGAGCAGTACTTC. Its protein is CASSRGDLTGIFSYEQYF.

This chain joins TRBV16 and TRBJ1-2; 7 bases align to TRBD1. V shed 1 base and J 2 bases; nucleotides not matched to a gene: 16. Germline assignment: CDR1 KGHSY and CDR2 FQNENV. The CDR3 totals 19 residues. The CDR3 region has the DNA TGTGCCAGCAGCCAATTTACCAACGACAGGGCAAACCTAAACTATGGCTACACCTTC. Translated: CASSQFTNDRANLNYGYTF.

This chain links TRBV19 with TRBJ1-1; 7 nucleotides agree with TRBD1. V shed 8 bases, J shed 11 bases, and the junction held 8 bases outside the gene matches. From germline, CDR1 is LNHDA and CDR2 SQIVND (reference sequence). The CDR3 sequence is 11 residues long. CDR3 coding DNA: TGTGCCAGTGATCAGACAGGGCGCGCTTTCTTT. Protein product: CASDQTGRAFF.

The rearrangement uses TRBV28 and TRBJ1-5, with D unresolved. The V end lost 2 bases, the J end lost 10 bases, and 15 bases lay between the germline ends. CDR1 MDHEN and CDR2 SYDVKM come from the germline V gene. The CDR3 consists of 14 residues. CDR3 amino acids: CASSLPAGKGPQHF. CDR3 DNA: TGTGCCAGCAGTTTACCCGCCGGGAAGGGTCCCCAGCATTTT.

The rearrangement links TRBV23-1 to TRBJ2-5; the D is unclear. TRBV23-1 is treated as an ORF (open reading frame) with a function not yet certain. CDR3 length: 14 amino acids. V was cut by 6 bases and J by 1 base, with 12 bases left in between. This chain's CDR3 is CASSRGLLQETQYF. CDR3 in DNA: TGCGCCAGCAGCCGCGGATTGCTCCAAGAGACCCAGTACTTC.

CDR3 bases: TGTGCCAGCAGTGAAACAGGGATTGGGAACACTGAAGCTTTCTTT. This encodes CASSETGIGNTEAFF. The V call is TRBV9, the J call TRBJ1-1, with a tentative D call TRBD1 (6 bases). Germline CDR1 SGDLS, CDR2 YYNGEE. CDR3 length equals 15 residues. The germline V and J ends were trimmed by 5 bases and 1 base, with 15 bases remaining between them. The variable domain in full, with the rest retrieved from reference TRBV9 and TRBJ1-1, is DSGVTQTPKHLITATGQRVTLRCSPRSGDLSVYWYQQSLDQGLQFLIQYYNGEERAKGNILERFSAQQFPDLHSELNLSSLELGDSALYFCASSETGIGNTEAFFGQGTRLTVV.